These 12 T cell receptor beta chains share one sample of origin, sequenced in a study of blood T cell repertoires in COVID-19. Assay: immunoSEQ multiplex PCR; the TCRdb copy retains only in-frame clones and omits some. The table lists about 36,000 clones, 85% of them singletons. The sample taken for sequencing was peripheral blood. These receptors came from a human donor in a cohort sampled during active COVID-19.

The chain employs TRBV4-2 and TRBJ2-4; D not resolved. CDR1 LGHNA and CDR2 YNFKEQ come from the germline V gene. CDR3 size: 14 residues. The V and J ends lost 0 bases and 9 bases respectively, with 12 bases between them. CDR3 amino acids: CASSQDDGRGIQYF. CDR3 DNA sequence: TGTGCCAGCAGCCAAGATGACGGCAGAGGCATTCAGTACTTC.

This sequence joins TRBV4-3 and TRBJ2-4; 9 bases are a match to TRBD1. This CDR3 spans 20 amino acids. Trimming cost V 0 bases and J 0 bases; bases outside gene matches: 12. Germline CDR1 is LGHNA and CDR2 is YSLEER. CDR3 sequence (DNA): TGCGCCAGCAGCCAAGATCCTCGGGACAGGGTATTCGGAGCCAAAAACATTCAGTACTTC. Translating it yields CASSQDPRDRVFGAKNIQYF.

This chain joins TRBV6-4 and TRBJ2-3; D call uncertain. Trimming took 4 bases from V and 1 from J, leaving 12 bases between them. The CDR3 spans 15 residues. Germline V gene sequence: CDR1 MRHNA, CDR2 SNTAGT. CDR3 in DNA: TGTGCCAGCAGTGTCCCCAGCGATGGCACAGATACGCAGTATTTT. Its translation: CASSVPSDGTDTQYF.

This chain links TRBV7-9 with TRBJ1-3; D might be TRBD1 (6 bases). The CDR3 extends over 14 amino acids. Trimming took 2 bases from V and 3 from J, leaving 8 bases between them. CDR1 SEHNR and CDR2 FQNEAQ come from the germline V gene (reference sequence). CDR3 sequence: CASSLSGVGNTIYF. CDR3 nucleotides: TGTGCCAGCAGCTTATCAGGGGTTGGAAACACCATATATTTT.

This chain joins TRBV12-3 or TRBV12-4 and TRBJ2-3; D is undetermined. This CDR3 comprises 13 residues. Trimming shortened V by 4 bases and J by 2 bases, and 7 bases separated the two germline ends. The chain's CDR3 is CASSYDNTDTQYF. The DNA of the CDR3 is TGTGCCAGCAGTTACGACAACACAGATACGCAGTATTTT.

By share of the sample, this clone is medium-sized. The chain carries TRBV9 and TRBJ2-1, with TRBD2 matching over 11 bases. Germline V lookup: CDR1 SGDLS, CDR2 YYNGEE. The CDR3 is 15 residues long. The ends lost 4 bases at V and 8 bases at J; junction bases unmatched: 8. The CDR3 spells CASSLRSGGAHEQFF. In DNA form, the CDR3 reads TGTGCCAGCAGCTTACGTAGCGGGGGGGCACATGAGCAGTTCTTC.

The chain joins TRBV30 to TRBJ1-4, with D unclear. The germline V gene encodes CDR1 GTSNPN and CDR2 SVGIG (reference sequence). Deletions cut 4 bases from V and 4 bases from J, with 7 bases between. This CDR3 is built from 12 residues. CDR3 DNA sequence: TGTGCCTGGACATCCTATAATGAAAAACTGTTTTTT. It translates to CAWTSYNEKLFF.

This CDR3 reads CASSMTGSGANVLTF. The CDR3, as DNA: TGTGCCAGCAGCATGACAGGCTCCGGGGCCAACGTCCTGACTTTC. The chain employs TRBV2 and TRBJ2-6; possible D gene TRBD1, 6 bases. Germline V CDR1 and CDR2: SNHLY, FYNNEI. Trimming shortened V by 6 bases and J by 4 bases, and 13 bases separated the two germline ends. The CDR3 contains 15 residues.

This clone was observed a few times. This rearrangement joins TRBV7-9 to TRBJ2-2; 7 bases fit TRBD2. The length of the CDR3 is 14 residues. After removal of 5 bases from V and 10 bases from J, the junction contained 10 bases not matched to a gene. CDR1 is SEHNR and CDR2 is FQNEAQ in the germline V gene (reference sequence). CDR3 coding DNA: TGTGCCAGCAGCCCGTCAAGCGGGGTCACGGAGCTGTTTTTT. Amino acid sequence: CASSPSSGVTELFF.

The genes are TRBV11-3 and TRBJ2-1; TRBD2 matches at 10 bases. V shed 1 base and J 6 bases; nucleotides not matched to a gene: 3. Germline values: CDR1 SGHNT, CDR2 YENEEA. The length of the CDR3 is 15 residues. The chain's CDR3 is CASSLGSGGFNEQFF. CDR3 DNA: TGTGCCAGCAGCTTAGGTAGCGGGGGGTTCAATGAGCAGTTCTTC.

This chain joins TRBV5-5 and TRBJ2-5; D not resolved. Germline V gives CDR1 SGHKS, CDR2 YYEKEE (reference sequence). Deletions cut 1 base from V and 4 bases from J, with 8 bases between. The CDR3 loop spans 13 amino acids. DNA for the CDR3: TGTGCCAGCAGCTTGAGAGACTTAGAGACCCAGTACTTC. It specifies CASSLRDLETQYF.

The chain couples TRBV3-1 (or the pseudogene TRBV3-2) to TRBJ1-5; 9 nucleotides match TRBD1. Germline CDR1 reads LGHDT; CDR2 reads YNNKEL (reference sequence). CDR3 size: 17 residues. V lost 0 bases, J lost 5 bases, and 8 bases stayed unmatched. The chain's CDR3 is CASSQEEFGQGHQPQHF. The CDR3 bases are TGTGCCAGCAGCCAAGAAGAATTCGGACAGGGGCATCAGCCCCAGCATTTT.